A single sample gave rise to the 29 T cell receptor beta chains below, sequenced in a study of CD8 T cells in Susac syndrome. An input of about 0.45 to 1 ug of RNA was subjected to reverse transcription using random hexamers. Using its own MiXCR run on the immunoSEQ multiplex PCR reads, TCRdb lists one record per CDR3 protein. The sample lists just over 150,000 distinct CDR3 sequences, approximately 95% occurring once. Material: CD4+ T cells from PBMCs. Receptors originate from a human donor with Susac syndrome.

The chain is built from TRBV15 and TRBJ2-3; TRBD1 aligns across 7 bases. Germline trimming cut 3 bases from V and 4 bases from J; bases unmatched to any gene: 4. The CDR3 covers 14 residues. Germline loops: CDR1 LNHNV, CDR2 YYDKDF (reference sequence). DNA for the CDR3: TGTGCCACCAGCAGCGACAGGGTTGCAGATACGCAGTATTTT. The encoded protein is CATSSDRVADTQYF.

This chain connects TRBV5-1 to TRBJ1-5, with D perhaps matching TRBD1 (5 bases). This CDR3 spans 14 amino acids. Germline CDR1 reads SGHRS; CDR2 reads YFSETQ. Trimming cost V 1 base and J 7 bases, with 12 bases left between them. As DNA, the CDR3 is TGCGCCAGCAGCTTGACGGGACCAGGGCAGCCCCAGCATTTT. It encodes CASSLTGPGQPQHF. The variable domain in full, completed from reference TRBV5-1 and TRBJ1-5, reads KAGVTQTPRYLIKTRGQQVTLSCSPISGHRSVSWYQQTPGQGLQFLFEYFSETQRNKGNFPGRFSGRQFSNSRSEMNVSTLELGDSALYLCASSLTGPGQPQHFGDGTRLSIL.

This chain connects TRBV18 to TRBJ1-5; D is ambiguous. V gave up 3 bases and J gave up 3 bases, with 6 bases separating them. CDR3 length: 13 amino acids. The germline CDR1 and CDR2 sequences are KGHSH and LQKENI. Here the CDR3 DNA reads TGTGCCAGCTCACCGACGCTCAATCAGCCCCAGCATTTT. The encoded protein is CASSPTLNQPQHF. Filled out from reference TRBV18 and TRBJ1-5, the complete variable domain reads NAGVMQNPRHLVRRRGQEARLRCSPMKGHSHVYWYRQLPEEGLKFMVYLQKENIIDESGMPKERFSAEFPKEGPSILRIQQVVRGDSAAYFCASSPTLNQPQHFGDGTRLSIL.

V is TRBV2 and J is TRBJ1-2; TRBD1 is a possible D gene (6 bases). V was shortened by 7 bases and J by 5 bases, with 8 bases between the two germline ends. The CDR3 loop spans 11 amino acids. CDR1 and CDR2 from the germline V gene are SNHLY and FYNNEI. CDR3 sequence reads: CASTGDYGYTF. CDR3 DNA sequence: TGTGCCAGCACAGGGGATTATGGCTACACCTTC.

The chain carries TRBV20-1 and TRBJ2-7; 13 nucleotides align to TRBD2. J lost 0 bases, V lost 1 base, and 0 bases had no gene match. Germline CDR1 reads DFQATT; CDR2 reads SNEGSKA (reference sequence). This CDR3 has 15 amino acids. The CDR3 sequence is CSARGTSGGSYEQYF. The DNA for the CDR3 is TGCAGTGCTAGAGGGACTAGCGGGGGCTCCTACGAGCAGTACTTC.

V and J are TRBV2 and TRBJ1-1; D remains unclear. The germline gives CDR1 SNHLY, CDR2 FYNNEI. V lost 3 bases and J 3 bases, leaving 11 bases between the germline ends. The CDR3 runs to 14 residues. In DNA, the CDR3 is TGTGCCAGCAGTGACGGGCTCGGGGACACTGAAGCTTTCTTT. The encoded protein is CASSDGLGDTEAFF. The full variable domain, with the rest looked up from reference TRBV2 and TRBJ1-1, is EPEVTQTPSHQVTQMGQEVILRCVPISNHLYFYWYRQILGQKVEFLVSFYNNEISEKSEIFDDQFSVERPDGSNFTLKIRSTKLEDSAMYFCASSDGLGDTEAFFGQGTRLTVV.

The chain couples TRBV4-3 to TRBJ2-1; D unresolved. The CDR3 is 16 amino acids. V was trimmed by 2 bases and J by 1 base, leaving 12 bases between them. Germline lookup yields CDR1 LGHNA and CDR2 YSLEER. CDR3 coding DNA: TGCGCCAGCAGCCAAAGCGTAAGATCGTCCTACAATGAGCAGTTCTTC. It yields the protein CASSQSVRSSYNEQFF.

The chain combines TRBV15 with TRBJ1-4; D may be TRBD1 (6 bases). Germline CDR1 LNHNV, CDR2 YYDKDF (reference sequence). This CDR3 spans 16 amino acids. V was shortened by 5 bases and J by 8 bases, with 21 bases between the two germline ends. This CDR3 reads CATSSRDNSLVEKLFF. For the CDR3, the DNA is TGTGCCACCAGCTCCCGGGACAATTCCTTAGTCGAAAAACTGTTTTTT.

This clonotype appeared once. The chain combines TRBV2 with TRBJ2-5; D assignment may be TRBD1 or TRBD2 (6 bases each). Germline values: CDR1 SNHLY, CDR2 FYNNEI. The CDR3 is made up of 14 amino acids. V gave up 7 bases and J gave up 4 bases, with 16 bases separating them. The CDR3 here is CASTPGATGETQYF. The DNA for the CDR3 is TGTGCCAGCACCCCGGGGGCGACGGGAGAGACCCAGTACTTC. Drawing the rest from reference TRBV2 and TRBJ2-5, the complete variable domain is EPEVTQTPSHQVTQMGQEVILRCVPISNHLYFYWYRQILGQKVEFLVSFYNNEISEKSEIFDDQFSVERPDGSNFTLKIRSTKLEDSAMYFCASTPGATGETQYFGPGTRLLVL.

The chain employs TRBV5-1 and TRBJ2-5; no definite D call. CDR1 SGHRS and CDR2 YFSETQ come from the germline V gene. The V gene lost 0 bases and the J gene lost 4 bases, with 7 bases spanning the gap. The CDR3 sequence is 13 residues long. CDR3 coding DNA: TGCGCCAGCAGCTTGGGATCCGGAGAGACCCAGTACTTC. This gives the protein CASSLGSGETQYF.

The chain links TRBV12-3 or TRBV12-4 to TRBJ1-5; a weak D match, TRBD1 (5 bases). V was clipped by 0 bases and J by 6 bases, with 12 bases between them. This CDR3 comprises 15 residues. The CDR3 nucleotides are TGTGCCAGCAGTTTAGCGAGACCGGGGGTTCAGCCCCAGCATTTT. Translation gives CASSLARPGVQPQHF.

This sequence joins TRBV25-1 and TRBJ2-5, with D uncertain. The germline V gene encodes CDR1 MGHDK and CDR2 SYGVNS. The germline V and J ends were trimmed by 6 bases and 4 bases, with 9 bases remaining between them. CDR3 length: 12 residues. CDR3 amino acids: CASRGNVETQYF. The CDR3 DNA reads as TGTGCCAGCAGGGGAAACGTAGAGACCCAGTACTTC.

V is TRBV7-3 and J is TRBJ2-5; a possible D gene is TRBD2 (7 bases). This CDR3 has 13 amino acids. The ends were cut back, 7 bases at V and 4 bases at J, with 13 bases in the middle. Germline CDR1 reads SGHTA; CDR2 reads FQGTGA. The CDR3 loop reads CASIGGASETQYF. CDR3 DNA sequence: TGTGCCAGCATTGGGGGGGCCTCAGAGACCCAGTACTTC.

The CDR3 bases are TGTGCCACCAGCAGAGAGACAGGGGGCAAGGCTTTCTTT. Its protein product is CATSRETGGKAFF. The chain links TRBV15 to TRBJ1-1; the match to TRBD1 covers 10 bases. The CDR3 consists of 13 residues. The V segment lost 0 bases and the J segment 11 bases; nucleotides outside the gene matches: 3. In germline, CDR1 is LNHNV, CDR2 YYDKDF (reference sequence).

In its sample, this clonotype was seen once. This chain connects TRBV12-3 or TRBV12-4 to TRBJ2-5, with 10 bases matching TRBD2. This CDR3 has 16 amino acids. The V segment lost 7 bases and the J segment 4 bases; nucleotides outside the gene matches: 12. The CDR3 nucleotides read TGTGCCAGCATACGCTCTAGCGGGGGCTACTCAGAGACCCAGTACTTC. Protein: CASIRSSGGYSETQYF.

This clonotype was counted only a few times. The V gene is TRBV19, the J gene TRBJ1-2; possibly TRBD1 for D (5 bases). The V gene's germline CDR1 is LNHDA and CDR2 SQIVND (reference sequence). The CDR3 sequence is 14 residues long. The ends were cut back, 5 bases at V and 4 bases at J, with 14 bases in the middle. Here the CDR3 reads CASSSTGTGYGYTF. Here the CDR3 DNA reads TGTGCCAGTAGTTCCACAGGAACGGGCTATGGCTACACCTTC.

The chain has TRBV25-1 and TRBJ1-5, with a possible D match to TRBD1 (6 bases). V was cut by 3 bases and J by 7 bases, with 16 bases left in between. CDR1 is MGHDK, CDR2 SYGVNS, per germline. The CDR3 consists of 15 residues. CDR3 protein: CASSDSLGGAQPQHF. CDR3 DNA sequence: TGTGCCAGCAGTGATTCCCTAGGGGGGGCGCAGCCCCAGCATTTT.

In DNA, the CDR3 is TGTGCCAGCAGTTTATTGTCCGGGGGGAGCTCCTATAATTCACCCCTCCACTTT. The encoded protein is CASSLLSGGSSYNSPLHF. The V and J genes are TRBV27 and TRBJ1-6; D perhaps matches TRBD1 (5 bases). The CDR3 totals 18 residues. Trimming cost V 1 base and J 0 bases, with 13 bases left between them. Germline CDR1 and CDR2: MNHEY and SMNVEV (reference sequence).

The chain combines TRBV19 with TRBJ1-1; no definite D call. V gave up 6 bases and J gave up 4 bases, with 9 bases separating them. The length of the CDR3 is 12 residues. Germline CDR1 and CDR2: LNHDA and SQIVND (reference sequence). The CDR3 region is CASRSVGTEAFF. The CDR3 DNA is TGTGCCAGTAGGTCCGTGGGCACTGAAGCTTTCTTT.

V and J are TRBV29-1 and TRBJ2-1; possibly TRBD2 for D (5 bases). Per the germline V gene, CDR1 is SQVTM and CDR2 is ANQGSEA. Trimming removed 7 bases at V and 0 bases at J, with 22 bases between. The CDR3 length is 17 residues. CDR3 sequence (DNA): TGCAGCGCCCGACCAAGCCAGCGAGGGAGCTCCTACAATGAGCAGTTCTTC. This gives the protein CSARPSQRGSSYNEQFF.

The DNA of the CDR3 is TGCAGCGTCCGGGAGGGGACCACCGGGGAGCTGTTTTTT. Its translation: CSVREGTTGELFF. The chain couples TRBV29-1 to TRBJ2-2; 8 positions match TRBD2. V shed 6 bases and J 4 bases; nucleotides not matched to a gene: 4. The germline V gene encodes CDR1 SQVTM and CDR2 ANQGSEA. This CDR3 has 13 residues.

This sequence joins TRBV12-3 or TRBV12-4 and TRBJ1-5; 8 bases fit TRBD1. V was pared by 6 bases and J by 5 bases, with 6 bases of the junction left unmatched. This CDR3 has 14 amino acids. The CDR3 region is CASSYRQGHQPQHF. The CDR3 DNA is TGTGCCAGCAGCTACCGACAGGGGCATCAGCCCCAGCATTTT.

This clonotype has only one observation. J is TRBJ2-5 and V is TRBV12-3 or TRBV12-4, with D tentatively TRBD2 (5 bases). Trimming took off 8 bases at V and 1 base at J, with 8 bases between the two ends. The CDR3 contains 12 residues. CDR3 bases: TGTGCCAGCCTGGGGAGCCAAGAGACCCAGTACTTC. Amino acids: CASLGSQETQYF.

J is TRBJ1-4 and V is TRBV20-1; TRBD1 matches at 7 bases. Germline CDR1 DFQATT, CDR2 SNEGSKA (reference sequence). V lost 6 bases and J lost 8; bases outside the gene matches: 12. The CDR3 sequence is 14 residues long. CDR3 sequence (DNA): TGCAGTGCGCGAGAGCTTAGGGGGCGGGAAAAACTGTTTTTT. It specifies CSARELRGREKLFF.

CDR3 sequence reads: CASSDMDGNQPQHF. DNA for the CDR3: TGCGCCAGCAGTGACATGGACGGCAATCAGCCCCAGCATTTT. The chain is built from TRBV10-1 and TRBJ1-5; D is uncertain. Trimming took off 3 bases at V and 2 bases at J, with 8 bases between the two ends. The CDR3 has 14 residues. Looked up from germline, CDR1 is WNHNN and CDR2 is SYGVQD (reference sequence).

The rearrangement joins TRBV12-5 to TRBJ1-5; tentative D call: TRBD1 (6 bases). Germline values: CDR1 LGHNT, CDR2 FRNRAP. Trimming removed 7 bases from V and 2 bases from J, with 21 bases in between. This CDR3 has 17 amino acids. The CDR3 is CASAQFPPGAGNQPQHF. CDR3 nucleotides: TGTGCTAGTGCCCAGTTTCCCCCGGGGGCGGGCAATCAGCCCCAGCATTTT.

The chain joins TRBV6-5 to TRBJ1-3; tentatively, D is TRBD1 (5 bases). The CDR3 sequence is 12 residues long. Germline V gene data show CDR1 as MNHEY and CDR2 as SVGAGI. Trimming took 10 bases from V and 2 from J, leaving 9 bases between them. The DNA of the CDR3 is TGTGCCACCCGGACACCTGGAAACACCATATATTTT. Translation: CATRTPGNTIYF.

The V and J genes are TRBV5-1 and TRBJ1-1, with a possible D match to TRBD1 (6 bases). The CDR3 spans 14 residues. Germline CDR1 SGHRS, CDR2 YFSETQ. The germline V and J ends were trimmed by 3 bases and 7 bases, with 16 bases remaining between them. The CDR3 DNA reads TGCGCCAGCAGCTACGAACAGGGAATAGGTGAAGCTTTCTTT. Translating gives CASSYEQGIGEAFF.

V is TRBV12-3 or TRBV12-4 and J is TRBJ2-5; 10 bases match TRBD1. This CDR3 has 14 amino acids. Unmatched junction bases numbered 6, after V lost 6 bases and J lost 5 bases. The CDR3 sequence is CASRGTGATETQYF. In nucleotides, the CDR3 is TGTGCCAGCAGGGGGACAGGGGCAACGGAGACCCAGTACTTC.